These 8 T cell receptor beta chains originate from one sample sequenced in a study of regulatory T cells in long-lasting Graves disease. Time point indicated: newly diagnosed GD, antithyroid drugs for less than 3 months. From PBMCs, RNA was extracted and then used to make the TCR library. According to the study, TCR beta libraries were built with iRepertoire HTBI primers and CDR3-region Arm-PCR. TCRdb processed the multiplex PCR reads anew with MiXCR; each CDR3 protein has one entry. The data show 350,000 to 500,000 distinct CDR3 sequences, 13% to 15% seen once. A further study also used this sample, focusing on T cells in Graves' hyperthyroidism and ophthalmopathy.

The sequencing used peripheral blood mononuclear cells (PBMCs), collected at new diagnosis, from a patient treated with antithyroid drugs. All receptors derive from a woman in her fifties or sixties with Graves disease.

This clonotype came up a few times. The chain recombines TRBV9 with TRBJ2-1, with D possibly matching TRBD1 (7 bases). CDR1 SGDLS and CDR2 YYNGEE come from the germline V gene. The CDR3 length is 16 residues. Trimming removed 0 bases from V and 4 bases from J, with 14 bases in between. CDR3 sequence reads: CASSVGGTDVYNEQFF. The CDR3 DNA is TGTGCCAGCAGCGTAGGCGGGACAGACGTATACAATGAGCAGTTCTTC.

The sample holds many counts of this clonotype. For the CDR3, the DNA is TGTGCCAGCAGTCTACGGAATGAGCAGTTCTTC. This translates into CASSLRNEQFF. The chain is built from TRBV28 and TRBJ2-1, with D uncertain. Germline V gene lookup returns CDR1 MDHEN and CDR2 SYDVKM. Trimming cost V 5 bases and J 7 bases, with 6 bases left between them. This CDR3 contains 11 residues.

In this sample, this clonotype turned up a few times. The CDR3 sequence is CSARDLETLYNEQFF. CDR3 DNA: TGCAGTGCTAGAGATCTGGAGACACTCTACAATGAGCAGTTCTTC. The chain employs TRBV20-1 and TRBJ2-1, with D hard to call. CDR1 is DFQATT, CDR2 SNEGSKA, per germline (reference sequence). The CDR3 runs to 15 residues. V was shortened by 0 bases and J by 3 bases, with 12 bases between the two germline ends.

The chain couples TRBV7-2 to TRBJ1-2, with D unresolved. V lost 3 bases to trimming and J lost 8 bases, with 16 bases between them. From germline, CDR1 is SGHTA and CDR2 FQGNSA. The CDR3 loop spans 14 amino acids. Here the CDR3 reads CASSFRRRSYGYTF. CDR3 coding DNA: TGTGCCAGCAGCTTTCGGCGGCGGAGCTACGGCTACACCTTC.

The chain joins TRBV12-3 or TRBV12-4 to TRBJ2-3; perhaps TRBD2 as D (5 bases). The CDR3 extends over 15 amino acids. Trimming shortened V by 6 bases and J by 5 bases, and 18 bases separated the two germline ends. The CDR3 DNA follows: TGTGCCAGCAGGTTACCGGGATATGCGGGAGATACGCAGTATTTT. Its translation: CASRLPGYAGDTQYF.

Here the CDR3 DNA reads TGCAGCGTCCGACAGGGAGTCCCTGAAGCTTTCTTT. Amino acids: CSVRQGVPEAFF. The V and J genes are TRBV29-1 and TRBJ1-1; 7 bases line up with TRBD1. V lost 6 bases to trimming and J lost 6 bases; unmatched junction nucleotides: 7. This CDR3 has 12 amino acids. Germline V gene lookup returns CDR1 SQVTM and CDR2 ANQGSEA.

The chain is built from TRBV2 and TRBJ1-5; TRBD1 matches 7 bases. The germline V gene encodes CDR1 SNHLY and CDR2 FYNNEI. V lost 8 bases to trimming and J lost 9 bases; unmatched junction nucleotides: 13. CDR3 size: 14 residues. The CDR3 DNA is TGTGCCAGCGGGGGGGGGACAGCGGGTCGGCCCCAGCATTTT. This encodes CASGGGTAGRPQHF.

This clonotype showed up just a few times. The chain recombines TRBV20-1 with TRBJ2-7; TRBD1 matches at 7 bases. J was trimmed by 1 base and V by 4 bases; bases with no gene match: 10. Germline V gene lookup returns CDR1 DFQATT and CDR2 SNEGSKA (reference sequence). The CDR3 extends over 15 amino acids. CDR3 sequence (DNA): TGCAGTGCTAAACAGGGACAGTCCTTTTCCTACGAGCAGTACTTC. It yields the protein CSAKQGQSFSYEQYF.